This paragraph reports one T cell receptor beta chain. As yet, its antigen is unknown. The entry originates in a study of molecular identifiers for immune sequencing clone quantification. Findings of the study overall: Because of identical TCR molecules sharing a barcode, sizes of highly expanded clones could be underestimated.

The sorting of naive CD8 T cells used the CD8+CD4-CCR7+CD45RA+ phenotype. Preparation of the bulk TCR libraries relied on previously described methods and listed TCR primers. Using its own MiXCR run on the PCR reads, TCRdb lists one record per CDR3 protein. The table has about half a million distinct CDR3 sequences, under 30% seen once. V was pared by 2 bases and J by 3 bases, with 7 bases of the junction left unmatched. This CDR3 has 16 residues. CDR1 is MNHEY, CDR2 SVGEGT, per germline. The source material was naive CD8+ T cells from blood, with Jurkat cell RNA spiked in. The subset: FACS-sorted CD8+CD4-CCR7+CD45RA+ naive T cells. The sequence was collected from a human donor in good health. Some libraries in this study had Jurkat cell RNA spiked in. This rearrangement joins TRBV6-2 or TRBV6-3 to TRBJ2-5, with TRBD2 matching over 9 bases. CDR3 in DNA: TGTGCCAGCAGTTACGCCCTAGCGGGAAATGAAGAGACCCAGTACTTC. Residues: CASSYALAGNEETQYF.